The clone carrying this TCR beta chain was observed once. The antigen remains unidentified. TCRdb's table, derived via immunoSEQ multiplex PCR, lists solely in-frame clones and lacks some. This table holds 250,000 to 300,000 clones, 90% found once. These data are taken from a study of cytomegalovirus exposure and HLA in healthy donors. Study-level results: A later analysis found first-cohort TCR clusters tended to co-occur in the 90 to 150 validation repertoires. Reports described diagnosis of cytomegalovirus status by the classifier as highly specific and sensitive. In vitro checks showed that three CMV-associated chains really do target CMV antigens.

The CDR3 is 16 residues long. Germline V CDR1 and CDR2: SEHNR, FQNEAQ (reference sequence). V shed 5 bases, J shed 6 bases, and the junction held 11 bases outside the gene matches. The receptor's source is a woman aged 18-29 years in good health and CMV-seronegative. The sequencing input was PBMCs. V gene TRBV7-9 combines with J gene TRBJ2-1, with TRBD2 matching over 9 bases. Written as DNA, the CDR3 is TGTGCCAGCAGCCCATCGGGGCTAGCGGGAATCAATGAGCAGTTCTTC. Amino acids: CASSPSGLAGINEQFF.